This T cell receptor beta chain was identified during a study of OX40 agonist ivuxolimab in advanced cancers. Overall study context: Patients' therapy was ivuxolimab, an antibody that acts as an agonist of OX40 (CD134). Study results and caveats: At doses 0.1 to 3.0 mg/kg, CD4+ and CD8+ clones expanded.

Germline V gene data show CDR1 as SGHRS and CDR2 as YFSETQ. This CDR3 region has 15 residues. V was cut by 0 bases and J by 3 bases, with 10 bases left in between. Method: immunoSEQ multiplex PCR; TCRdb's copy keeps in-frame clones and lacks some. Here the sample spans roughly 30,000 clones, approximately 86% being singletons. Worth noting for this clone: Its antigen is not known.

Here the sequenced sample was CD4+ or CD8+ T cells sorted from blood, taken in a trial of the OX40 agonist ivuxolimab. The genes are TRBV5-1 and TRBJ1-5; a possible D gene is TRBD1 (5 bases). This TCR derives from an adult with an advanced solid tumor such as melanoma, head and neck, liver or kidney cancer. The CDR3 DNA sequence: TGCGCCAGCAGCTTGGCCGGAGGGGTCAATCAGCCCCAGCATTTT. It encodes CASSLAGGVNQPQHF. Full variable domain (remainder filled in from reference TRBV5-1 and TRBJ1-5): KAGVTQTPRYLIKTRGQQVTLSCSPISGHRSVSWYQQTPGQGLQFLFEYFSETQRNKGNFPGRFSGRQFSNSRSEMNVSTLELGDSALYLCASSLAGGVNQPQHFGDGTRLSIL.